A single sample is the source of the 2 T cell receptor beta chains below, sequenced in a study of shared clonotypes between healthy human individuals. The assay was immunoSEQ multiplex PCR, and TCRdb's table has in-frame clones only and misses some. The sample records 2 million to 2.5 million clones, under 95% being singletons. Sequencing was performed on naive CD4+ T cells from PBMCs. Stated subset: CD45RA+ positively selected. All receptors derive from a young man in good health. Some clones in this sample may be carry-over from other donors' samples.

The rearrangement links TRBV7-9 to TRBJ2-1, with 7 nucleotides matching TRBD2. The junction had 2 bases not matched to a gene; V was cut back by 2 bases and J by 7 bases. Germline CDR1 and CDR2: SEHNR and FQNEAQ (reference sequence). The CDR3 loop spans 13 amino acids. CDR3 protein: CASSLMGGNEQFF. In nucleotides, the CDR3 is TGTGCCAGCAGCTTAATGGGGGGGAATGAGCAGTTCTTC.

This clone appeared once. This rearrangement joins TRBV29-1 to TRBJ2-7, with no clear D. The V gene lost 4 bases and the J gene lost 2 bases, with 15 bases spanning the gap. The V gene's germline CDR1 is SQVTM and CDR2 ANQGSEA. The CDR3 extends over 14 amino acids. The CDR3 sequence: CSVVSLGEAYEQYF. CDR3 DNA: TGCAGCGTTGTTAGTTTGGGCGAAGCCTACGAGCAGTACTTC.